Listed below are T cell receptor beta chains from one sample, sequenced in a study of shared clonotypes between healthy human individuals. Assay used: immunoSEQ multiplex PCR; TCRdb lists only in-frame clones, some missing. Altogether nearly 1 million clones are present, over 75% being singletons, with the ten largest covering roughly 1.5%. Material for sequencing was memory CD4+ T cells sorted from blood. The receptors here all came from a man aged 18 to 30 in good health. Each CDR3 is given with its conserved first and last residue. The D gene is left open where the match is weak. Size is stated for part of the rows, as once, few or many counts, or as a class when the clone is expanded.

D: TRBD1; V: TRBV7-9; J: TRBJ1-1; size: -; CDR3: CASSPWTGTRDTEAFF; DNA: TGTGCCAGCAGCCCCTGGACAGGGACGAGGGACACTGAAGCTTTCTTT
D: TRBD1; V: TRBV5-1; J: TRBJ2-1; size: -; CDR3: CASSLEGTGYNEQFF; DNA: TGCGCCAGCAGCTTGGAAGGGACAGGATACAATGAGCAGTTCTTC
D: TRBD2; V: TRBV6-1; J: TRBJ2-5; size: once; CDR3: CASSEQRGAQETQYF; DNA: TGTGCCAGCAGTGAGCAGCGGGGGGCCCAAGAGACCCAGTACTTC
D: -; V: TRBV30; J: TRBJ2-4; size: -; CDR3: CAWSVVGYRAKNIQYF; DNA: TGTGCCTGGAGTGTAGTTGGTTATCGGGCCAAAAACATTCAGTACTTC
D: -; V: TRBV5-4; J: TRBJ1-1; size: once; CDR3: CASSLRGGTEAFF; DNA: TGTGCCAGCAGCTTGCGAGGGGGCACTGAAGCTTTCTTT
D: -; V: TRBV2; J: TRBJ2-7; size: -; CDR3: CASSEGHEQYF; DNA: TGTGCCAGCAGTGAAGGCCACGAGCAGTACTTC
D: -; V: TRBV7-9; J: TRBJ2-7; size: -; CDR3: CASSRRDKSYEQYF; DNA: TGTGCCAGCAGCCGCCGGGACAAGTCCTACGAGCAGTACTTC
D: TRBD1; V: TRBV4-1; J: TRBJ1-2; size: -; CDR3: CASSQQTGANYGYTF; DNA: TGCGCCAGCAGCCAACAAACAGGGGCCAACTATGGCTACACCTTC
D: -; V: TRBV7-3; J: TRBJ2-3; size: few; CDR3: CASSLGGVSTDTQYF; DNA: TGTGCCAGCAGCTTAGGAGGGGTCAGCACAGATACGCAGTATTTT
D: TRBD1; V: TRBV18; J: TRBJ2-7; size: -; CDR3: CASSPQGVRYEQYF; DNA: TGTGCCAGCTCACCCCAGGGGGTGCGGTACGAGCAGTACTTC
D: -; V: TRBV5-6; J: TRBJ1-6; size: -; CDR3: CASSLGGFSYNSPLHF; DNA: TGTGCCAGCAGCTTGGGCGGTTTCTCCTATAATTCACCCCTCCACTTT
D: -; V: TRBV6-6; J: TRBJ2-6; size: -; CDR3: CASSTATRANVLTF; DNA: TGTGCCAGCAGTACAGCCACCCGGGCCAACGTCCTGACTTTC
D: -; V: TRBV29-1; J: TRBJ1-2; size: -; CDR3: CSVEEWRGDYGYTF; DNA: TGCAGCGTTGAGGAGTGGAGGGGAGACTATGGCTACACCTTC
D: -; V: TRBV2; J: TRBJ1-6; size: -; CDR3: CASNLYNSPLHF; DNA: TGTGCCAGCAACCTATATAATTCACCCCTCCACTTT
D: -; V: TRBV7-2; J: TRBJ2-6; size: once; CDR3: CASSTQGFGANVLTF; DNA: TGTGCCAGTTCCACACAGGGTTTTGGGGCCAACGTCCTGACTTTC
D: -; V: TRBV5-5; J: TRBJ1-6; size: -; CDR3: CASSLVVSPLHF; DNA: TGTGCCAGCAGCTTGGTGGTTTCACCCCTCCACTTT
D: -; V: TRBV12-5; J: TRBJ2-5; size: -; CDR3: CASGREETQYF; DNA: TGTGCTAGTGGCCGAGAGGAGACCCAGTACTTC
D: TRBD1; V: TRBV7-2; J: TRBJ1-1; size: -; CDR3: CASSLQTGPTEAFF; DNA: TGTGCCAGCAGCTTACAGACAGGGCCCACTGAAGCTTTCTTT
D: -; V: TRBV4-2; J: TRBJ2-3; size: -; CDR3: CASTAGGTDTQYF; DNA: TGTGCCAGCACCGCAGGGGGCACAGATACGCAGTATTTT
D: -; V: TRBV30; J: TRBJ1-6; size: -; CDR3: CAWSVGRADSPLHF; DNA: TGTGCCTGGAGTGTAGGCAGGGCAGATTCACCCCTCCACTTT
D: -; V: TRBV5-4; J: TRBJ2-5; size: -; CDR3: CASSPTVQETQYF; DNA: TGTGCCAGCAGCCCGACAGTTCAAGAGACCCAGTACTTC
D: -; V: TRBV15; J: TRBJ1-2; size: -; CDR3: CATSTPEGGFNYGYTF; DNA: TGTGCCACCAGCACCCCCGAGGGAGGCTTTAACTATGGCTACACCTTC
D: TRBD2; V: TRBV5-1; J: TRBJ2-3; size: many; CDR3: CASSSSGSGDTQYF; DNA: TGCGCCAGCAGCTCTAGCGGGTCTGGAGATACGCAGTATTTT
D: -; V: TRBV28; J: TRBJ1-4; size: -; CDR3: CASNLRGAGGEKLFF; DNA: TGTGCCAGCAATCTTCGCGGCGCCGGGGGTGAAAAACTGTTTTTT
D: TRBD2; V: TRBV11-3; J: TRBJ2-5; size: -; CDR3: CASSPSFGGGQETQYF; DNA: TGTGCCAGCAGCCCCTCTTTCGGGGGGGGACAAGAGACCCAGTACTTC
D: -; V: TRBV14; J: TRBJ2-1; size: once; CDR3: CASSQKNLGQFF; DNA: TGTGCCAGCAGCCAGAAAAACCTTGGGCAGTTCTTC
D: -; V: TRBV28; J: TRBJ2-7; size: -; CDR3: CASSLQGSHEQYF; DNA: TGTGCCAGCAGTTTGCAGGGGTCCCACGAGCAGTACTTC
D: TRBD2; V: TRBV2; J: TRBJ2-3; size: -; CDR3: CASSQLAETDTQYF; DNA: TGTGCCAGCAGCCAACTAGCGGAAACAGATACGCAGTATTTT
D: -; V: TRBV6-6; J: TRBJ2-7; size: once; CDR3: CASTGPSSYEQYF; DNA: TGTGCCAGTACCGGGCCGAGCTCCTACGAGCAGTACTTC
D: TRBD1; V: TRBV30; J: TRBJ1-2; size: once; CDR3: CAWRTSGTGDYGYTF; DNA: TGTGCCTGGCGAACCTCCGGGACAGGGGATTATGGCTACACCTTC
D: TRBD2; V: TRBV10-3; J: TRBJ2-1; size: -; CDR3: CAISESVAGGDEQFF; DNA: TGTGCCATCAGTGAGTCTGTAGCGGGGGGTGATGAGCAGTTCTTC
D: -; V: TRBV12-5; J: TRBJ1-6; size: -; CDR3: CASGLESYNSPLHF; DNA: TGTGCTAGTGGTTTGGAGTCGTATAATTCACCCCTCCACTTT
D: TRBD2; V: TRBV6-5; J: TRBJ2-7; size: -; CDR3: CASRSLAGTYEQYF; DNA: TGTGCCAGCAGGTCTCTAGCGGGCACCTACGAGCAGTACTTC
D: TRBD2; V: TRBV6-6; J: TRBJ2-7; size: few; CDR3: CASTGEGYEQYF; DNA: TGTGCCAGCACCGGGGAGGGCTACGAGCAGTACTTC
D: -; V: TRBV19; J: TRBJ1-2; size: once; CDR3: CASSIPGRDYGYTF; DNA: TGTGCCAGTAGTATTCCGGGACGGGACTATGGCTACACCTTC
D: -; V: TRBV7-8; J: TRBJ1-1; size: -; CDR3: CASSSTGISNTEAFF; DNA: TGTGCCAGCAGCTCAACAGGGATTTCGAACACTGAAGCTTTCTTT
D: -; V: TRBV30; J: TRBJ2-2; size: -; CDR3: CAWGTRTGELFF; DNA: TGTGCCTGGGGTACTCGAACCGGGGAGCTGTTTTTT
D: TRBD1; V: TRBV19; J: TRBJ1-6; size: -; CDR3: CASNVPGQGARLHF; DNA: TGTGCCAGTAACGTCCCGGGACAGGGGGCGCGGCTCCACTTT
D: -; V: TRBV20-1; J: TRBJ2-7; size: -; CDR3: CSALRDYEQYF; DNA: TGCAGTGCTTTGAGGGATTACGAGCAGTACTTC
D: TRBD1; V: TRBV25-1; J: TRBJ1-4; size: few; CDR3: CASSEDRGDEKLFF; DNA: TGTGCCAGCAGTGAGGACAGGGGCGATGAAAAACTGTTTTTT
D: -; V: TRBV30; J: TRBJ1-2; size: -; CDR3: CAWGRLPNYGYTF; DNA: TGTGCCTGGGGCAGGCTACCTAACTATGGCTACACCTTC
D: -; V: TRBV10-1; J: TRBJ2-7; size: -; CDR3: CASSDRNF; DNA: TGCGCCAGCTCAGACAGAAACTTC
D: TRBD1; V: TRBV9; J: TRBJ1-3; size: once; CDR3: CASTQQGASGNTIYF; DNA: TGTGCCAGCACCCAACAGGGGGCTTCGGGAAACACCATATATTTT
D: -; V: TRBV13; J: TRBJ2-7; size: -; CDR3: CASSLRGLQEQYF; DNA: TGTGCCAGCAGCCTTAGGGGACTTCAGGAGCAGTACTTC
D: -; V: TRBV4-3; J: TRBJ1-5; size: once; CDR3: CASSQGGNQPQHF; DNA: TGCGCCAGCAGCCAAGGAGGGAACCAGCCCCAGCATTTT
D: TRBD2; V: TRBV5-1; J: TRBJ2-3; size: -; CDR3: CASSLGPLAGDSDTQYF; DNA: TGCGCCAGCAGCTTGGGTCCGCTAGCGGGAGACTCAGATACGCAGTATTTT
D: -; V: TRBV30; J: TRBJ2-5; size: many; CDR3: CAWSVLAGSGTQYF; DNA: TGTGCCTGGAGTGTACTTGCGGGGTCGGGGACCCAGTACTTC
D: TRBD1; V: TRBV29-1; J: TRBJ2-7; size: once; CDR3: CSVVRDRGYEQYF; DNA: TGCAGCGTTGTTCGGGACAGGGGTTACGAGCAGTACTTC
D: TRBD1; V: TRBV7-6; J: TRBJ1-6; size: -; CDR3: CASSPNIRGNNSPLHF; DNA: TGTGCCAGCAGCCCAAACATCAGGGGGAATAATTCACCCCTCCACTTT
D: -; V: TRBV7-9; J: TRBJ2-2; size: few; CDR3: CASSLSQEWWTGELFF; DNA: TGTGCCAGCAGCTTATCCCAGGAATGGTGGACCGGGGAGCTGTTTTTT
D: -; V: TRBV6-6; J: TRBJ1-1; size: -; CDR3: CASSYKRTEAFF; DNA: TGTGCCAGCAGTTATAAGAGGACTGAAGCTTTCTTT
D: -; V: TRBV7-9; J: TRBJ1-1; size: -; CDR3: CASSLGQSPATEAFF; DNA: TGTGCCAGCAGCTTAGGGCAAAGTCCGGCCACTGAAGCTTTCTTT
D: -; V: TRBV5-1; J: TRBJ2-3; size: -; CDR3: CASSLRRTKGGDTQYF; DNA: TGCGCCAGCAGCTTGCGTAGGACAAAGGGGGGAGATACGCAGTATTTT